These 8 T cell receptor beta chains were sequenced from one sample in a study of T cells after yellow fever vaccination. MiXCR, run by TCRdb on the 5' RACE reads, gives a single entry per CDR3 protein. The sample includes 200,000 to 250,000 distinct CDR3 sequences, less than 3.5% seen only once; the top ten take 3.2%. The sequences come from CD4+ T cells sorted from PBMCs, collected 10 days after the yellow fever booster vaccination. These receptors were obtained from a man aged 18 to 29 who received the YFV17D yellow fever vaccine.

This clonotype was detected many times. The V call is TRBV5-1, the J call TRBJ2-3, with 7 positions matching TRBD1. V was pared by 4 bases and J by 6 bases, with 8 bases of the junction left unmatched. In germline, CDR1 is SGHRS, CDR2 YFSETQ. The CDR3 totals 14 residues. This chain's CDR3 is CASSVTGWDDTQYF. The DNA for the CDR3 is TGCGCCAGCAGCGTGACAGGGTGGGATGATACGCAGTATTTT.

A few counts support this clonotype. The rearrangement links TRBV29-1 to TRBJ2-2; the match to TRBD2 covers 8 bases. Germline lookup yields CDR1 SQVTM and CDR2 ANQGSEA. CDR3 size: 15 residues. J lost 3 bases, V lost 5 bases, and 8 bases had no gene match. CDR3 nucleotide sequence: TGCAGCGTTTACTTCGGGACTAGTGACACCGGGGAGCTGTTTTTT. As protein: CSVYFGTSDTGELFF.

This clonotype was detected ten times or more. The chain carries TRBV7-9 and TRBJ1-1, with a tentative D call TRBD1 (5 bases). Germline CDR1 is SEHNR and CDR2 is FQNEAQ (reference sequence). This CDR3 spans 11 amino acids. Trimming removed 5 bases from V and 11 bases from J, with 12 bases in between. Here the CDR3 DNA reads TGTGCCAGCAGCCTGACAGTCGAGGCTTTCTTT. It is translated as CASSLTVEAFF.

The DNA of the CDR3 is TGTGCCAGCTCACCAGTGCCAGGGAACACTGAAGCTTTCTTT. Translating gives CASSPVPGNTEAFF. V is TRBV18 and J is TRBJ1-1; D is undetermined. CDR1 is KGHSH and CDR2 is LQKENI in the germline V gene. The CDR3 covers 14 residues. V was clipped by 2 bases and J by 1 base, with 8 bases between them.

In this sample, this clonotype turned up many times. The chain joins TRBV20-1 to TRBJ1-1; D is possibly TRBD1 (5 bases). Germline loops: CDR1 DFQATT, CDR2 SNEGSKA (reference sequence). Trimming left V 4 bases short and J 3 bases short, with 9 bases between. There are 12 residues in the CDR3. CDR3 loop: CSATGVYTEAFF. In nucleotides, the CDR3 is TGCAGTGCTACGGGGGTCTACACTGAAGCTTTCTTT.

This clonotype was recorded a few times. The chain recombines TRBV24-1 with TRBJ2-7; D may match TRBD1 or TRBD2 (5 bases each). Germline V gene data show CDR1 as KGHDR and CDR2 as SFDVKD. The V end lost 9 bases, the J end lost 0 bases, and 8 bases lay between the germline ends. The CDR3 runs 12 residues. The CDR3 DNA reads TGTGCCACCGGGACCAGCTCCTACGAGCAGTACTTC. Translation: CATGTSSYEQYF.

In this sample, this clonotype turned up many times. V is TRBV5-1 and J is TRBJ1-1; weak D call: TRBD1 (5 bases). The CDR3 sequence is 14 residues long. Germline CDR1 is SGHRS and CDR2 is YFSETQ. Trimming cost V 3 bases and J 6 bases, with 15 bases left between them. The CDR3 loop is CASSSTPGRAEAFF. CDR3 nucleotides: TGCGCCAGCAGCTCAACCCCAGGGAGGGCTGAAGCTTTCTTT.

This clonotype was seen many times. The rearrangement joins TRBV7-2 to TRBJ2-5; D is unclear. The CDR3 runs to 13 residues. V lost 3 bases, J lost 0 bases, and 5 bases lay in between. Germline V gene data show CDR1 as SGHTA and CDR2 as FQGNSA. The CDR3 DNA follows: TGTGCCAGCAGCTTTGAGTACCAAGAGACCCAGTACTTC. Translated: CASSFEYQETQYF.